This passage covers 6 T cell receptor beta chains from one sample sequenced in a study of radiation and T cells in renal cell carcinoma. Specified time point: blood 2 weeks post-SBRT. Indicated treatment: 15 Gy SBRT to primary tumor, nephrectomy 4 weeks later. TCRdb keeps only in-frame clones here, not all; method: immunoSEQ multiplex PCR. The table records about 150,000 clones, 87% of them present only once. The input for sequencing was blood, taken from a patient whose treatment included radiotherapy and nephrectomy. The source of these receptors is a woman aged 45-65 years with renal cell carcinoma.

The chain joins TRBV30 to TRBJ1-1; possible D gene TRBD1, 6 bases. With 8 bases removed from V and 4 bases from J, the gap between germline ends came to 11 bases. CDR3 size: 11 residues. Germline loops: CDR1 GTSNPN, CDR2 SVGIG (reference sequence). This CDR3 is CAALQGTEAFF. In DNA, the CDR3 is TGTGCCGCTTTACAGGGCACTGAAGCTTTCTTT.

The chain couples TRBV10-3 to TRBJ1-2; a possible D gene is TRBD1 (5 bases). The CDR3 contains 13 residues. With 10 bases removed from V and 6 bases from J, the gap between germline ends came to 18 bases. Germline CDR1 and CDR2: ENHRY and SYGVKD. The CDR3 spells CATGTVPPHGYTF. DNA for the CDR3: TGTGCCACCGGGACCGTTCCACCTCATGGCTACACCTTC.

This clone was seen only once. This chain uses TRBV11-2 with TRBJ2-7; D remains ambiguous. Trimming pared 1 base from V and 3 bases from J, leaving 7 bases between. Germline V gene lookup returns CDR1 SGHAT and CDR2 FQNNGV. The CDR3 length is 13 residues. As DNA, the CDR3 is TGTGCCAGCAGCTTAGTAGATAACTACGAGCAGTACTTC. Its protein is CASSLVDNYEQYF.

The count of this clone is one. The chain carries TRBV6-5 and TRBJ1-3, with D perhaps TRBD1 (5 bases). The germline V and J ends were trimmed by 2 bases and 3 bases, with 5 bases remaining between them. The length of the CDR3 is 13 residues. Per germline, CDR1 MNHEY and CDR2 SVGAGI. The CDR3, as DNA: TGTGCCAGCAGTTACAGGGGTGGAAACACCATATATTTT. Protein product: CASSYRGGNTIYF.

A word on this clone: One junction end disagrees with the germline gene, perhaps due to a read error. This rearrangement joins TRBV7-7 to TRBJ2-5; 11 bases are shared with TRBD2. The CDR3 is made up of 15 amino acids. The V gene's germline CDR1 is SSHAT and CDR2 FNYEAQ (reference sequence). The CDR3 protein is CASSSSTSGAETQYF. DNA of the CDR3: TGTGCTAGCAGCTCCTCGACTAGCGGGGCTGAGACCCAGTACTTC. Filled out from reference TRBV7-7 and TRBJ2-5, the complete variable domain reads GAGVSQSPRYKVTKRGQDVTLRCDPISSHATLYWYQQALGQGPEFLTYFNYEAQPDKSGLPSDRFSAERPEGSISTLTIQRTEQRDSAMYRCASSSSTSGAETQYFGPGTRLLVL.

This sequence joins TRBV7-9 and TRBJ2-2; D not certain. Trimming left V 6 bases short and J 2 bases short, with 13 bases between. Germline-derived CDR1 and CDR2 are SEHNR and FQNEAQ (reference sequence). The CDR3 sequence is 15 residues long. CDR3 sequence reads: CASRANGRNTGELFF. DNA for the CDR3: TGTGCCAGCAGGGCTAACGGCAGAAACACCGGGGAGCTGTTTTTT.